This record concerns one TCR beta chain sequence. The target of this receptor is not known. The sample holds no much larger clone one base away, and base qualities are not on file. These data belong to a study of control samples from healthy donors and cancer patients (dated by TCRdb to about 2020). Library construction relied on the immunoSEQ multiplex PCR assay. The clones in this table, taken by TCRdb from immuneACCESS, are in-frame only. Not every clone is retained; where verified, under half of the shortfall comes from an unresolved V gene, and the cause of the rest is unknown. Recorded for this sample are around 170,000 clones; around 89% of them occurred a single time. In total, the top ten clones hold 1.4% of the sample. The specimen sequenced was blood. The sequence came from a woman aged 45-60 years in good health.

The sequence in DNA is TGTGCCAGCGGACAGGGGGCGACTGGAAACACCATATATTTT. It codes for CASGQGATGNTIYF. The rearrangement joined TRBV28 to TRBJ1-3, with 11 middle bases fitting TRBD1. The CDR3 measures 14 amino acids from cysteine to phenylalanine. Only CDR3 DNA is held: 42 bases, read in frame from base 1. CDR1 is given as MDHEN and CDR2 as SYDVKM, both from the germline V gene. V and J are trimmed by 8 bases and 2 bases, and the gene matches miss 2 bases of the junction.